This TCR beta chain derives from a study of control samples from healthy donors and cancer patients. Trimming at V came to 2 bases and at J to 6 bases, leaving 7 bases not matched to a gene. The CDR3 sequence is 17 residues long. The germline V gene encodes CDR1 MGHRA and CDR2 YSYEKL. Libraries were prepared by immunoSEQ multiplex PCR; TCRdb keeps only in-frame clonotypes and omits some of them. The data hold around 180,000 clones, with approximately 86% observed a single time. V usage is TRBV4-1 and J usage is TRBJ2-3, with TRBD2 matching 14 bases. This receptor was obtained from a woman in her twenties or thirties in good health. Sequencing was performed on blood. CDR3 loop: CASSQRLAGGPADTQYF. The DNA for the CDR3 is TGCGCCAGCAGCCAACGACTAGCGGGAGGGCCAGCCGATACGCAGTATTTT.